This entry concerns a single T cell receptor (beta chain). The antigen remains undetermined. Trimming took 10 bases from V and 4 from J; bases not matched to a gene: 8. The germline V gene has CDR1 MNHEY and CDR2 SVGEGT. The length of the CDR3 is 15 residues. TCR beta libraries were built with iRepertoire HTBI primers and Arm-PCR of CDR3 regions. TCRdb passed the multiplex PCR reads through MiXCR, listing each CDR3 protein once. The sample lists roughly 490,000 distinct CDR3 sequences; approximately 23% were seen once. The time point denotes: persistent/refractory GD, antithyroid drugs over 5 years with positive TRAb. TCR sequences were obtained from RNA taken from PBMCs. It was American Thyroid Association guidelines that determined Graves' disease diagnosis. Approximately 9-milliliter peripheral blood samples went into EDTA tubes. This specimen belongs to a study of regulatory T cells in long-lasting Graves disease.

Regarding the study as a whole: Public clonotype sharing was higher in persistent than newly diagnosed patients. Persistent cases favored TRBV28, TRBJ1-2 and TRBJ2-5.

The rearrangement joins TRBV6-2 or TRBV6-3 to TRBJ2-6; 9 bases are a match to TRBD1. The clonotype comes from a female donor with Graves disease. The sequences come from peripheral blood mononuclear cells (PBMCs), collected when the disease was refractory, from a patient treated with antithyroid drugs. The CDR3 DNA sequence: TGTGCCATCAAAACAGGGGGCAACGGGGCCAACGTCCTGACTTTC. Amino acids: CAIKTGGNGANVLTF.